What follows are 21 T cell receptor beta chains derived from one specimen sequenced in a study of breast tumors, draining lymph nodes, adjacent tissues listed by TCRdb under 2016. Lymph node samples were obtained from the axillary draining lymph nodes of breast cancer patients. Libraries were built with multiplex PCR. The reads were generated on an Illumina HiSeq 2000. TCRdb redid the processing of the public reads, applying fastp at Q25 and MiXCR, and retained in-frame beta chains. Under each unique CDR3 protein, matching rows form one entry showing the most common genes and DNA. This sample gives 150,000 to 200,000 distinct CDR3 sequences in total; roughly a third of them show up just once. Around 4% of the sample comes from the top ten. Sequencing was performed on axillary lymph node tissue. These receptors were obtained from a female donor with breast cancer. Some clones in this sample may be carry-over from other donors' samples.

This clonotype has a count of ten or more. The chain joins TRBV10-3 to TRBJ2-1, with 7 bases that match TRBD1. This CDR3 region has 15 residues. J lost 3 bases, V lost 5 bases, and 7 bases had no gene match. CDR1 and CDR2 (germline): ENHRY, SYGVKD. This chain's CDR3 is CAISNTGVSYNEQFF. CDR3 bases: TGTGCCATCAGTAATACAGGGGTGAGCTACAATGAGCAGTTCTTC.

This clonotype was counted a few times. This may come from a read error, since a much larger clone is one base off. The chain couples TRBV20-1 to TRBJ2-5; D gene uncertain. This CDR3 is built from 14 residues. The V end was cut by 0 bases, the J end by 3 bases, with 11 bases between. CDR1 and CDR2 (germline): DFQATT, SNEGSKA (reference sequence). CDR3 region: CSARDPLSKETQYF. The CDR3, as DNA: TGCAGTGCTAGAGACCCCCTCAGTAAAGAGACCCAGTACTTC.

This clonotype was counted ten times or more. The V gene is TRBV5-4, the J gene TRBJ2-1; 14 nucleotides align to TRBD2. The CDR3 is made up of 16 amino acids. In germline, CDR1 is SGHNT, CDR2 YYREEE (reference sequence). V was clipped by 4 bases and J by 5 bases; unmatched bases: 5. The CDR3 DNA sequence: TGTGCCAGCAGCGACCGGACTAGCGGGGGGAACAATGAGCAGTTCTTC. This gives the protein CASSDRTSGGNNEQFF.

In this sample, this clonotype turned up many times. V and J are TRBV6-6 and TRBJ2-1; no clear D. The germline V and J ends were trimmed by 0 bases and 1 base, with 10 bases remaining between them. The CDR3 covers 16 residues. Looked up from germline, CDR1 is MNHNY and CDR2 is SVGAGI (reference sequence). The CDR3 loop is CASSYSTSLSYNEQFF. As DNA, the CDR3 is TGTGCCAGCAGTTACTCCACGAGTCTGTCCTACAATGAGCAGTTCTTC.

As regards this clonotype: A much larger clone differs by one base, so this may be a read error. This rearrangement joins TRBV7-2 to TRBJ2-5, with D possibly being TRBD1 (6 bases). The J call may not be correct, given that the DNA end is closer to TRBJ2-7. Per germline, CDR1 SGHTA and CDR2 FQGNSA. The CDR3 is made up of 12 amino acids. The CDR3 loop reads CASSRYRDEQYF. The CDR3 nucleotides read TGTGCCAGCAGCCGATACAGGGACGAGCAGTACTTC.

This clonotype was counted at least ten times. The chain joins TRBV20-1 to TRBJ2-1, with 7 bases fitting TRBD2. In germline, CDR1 is DFQATT, CDR2 SNEGSKA (reference sequence). The trim removed 8 bases at V and 0 bases at J, leaving 4 bases unmatched. The length of the CDR3 is 13 residues. CDR3 sequence (DNA): TGCAGTACCACGGGGGGCTCCTACAATGAGCAGTTCTTC. Translation gives CSTTGGSYNEQFF.

V is TRBV19 and J is TRBJ1-1; 8 bases agree with TRBD1. CDR3 size: 14 residues. The trim removed 6 bases at V and 0 bases at J, leaving 3 bases unmatched. CDR1 is LNHDA and CDR2 is SQIVND in the germline V gene (reference sequence). Here the CDR3 DNA reads TGTGCCAGTAGACTCAGGGGGCTGAACACTGAAGCTTTCTTT. It codes for CASRLRGLNTEAFF.

Concerning this clonotype itself: A single base separates this from a much larger clone, so it may be a read error. V is TRBV4-1 and J is TRBJ1-2, with 9 positions matching TRBD1. In germline, CDR1 is MGHRA, CDR2 YSYEKL. The CDR3 runs 20 residues. The J segment lost 2 bases and the V segment lost 0 bases, leaving 16 bases of the junction unmatched. CDR3 sequence reads: CASSQDHLPGQGGLNYGYTF. Written as DNA, the CDR3 is TGCGCCAGCAGCCAAGATCACTTACCGGGACAGGGAGGATTGAACTATGGCTACACCTTC.

This clonotype appeared once. The chain has TRBV11-2 and TRBJ1-4, with 9 positions matching TRBD1. Germline V gives CDR1 SGHAT, CDR2 FQNNGV. The CDR3 is made up of 20 amino acids. Losses at the gene ends were 4 bases for V and 5 bases for J; bases not matched to a gene: 20. The CDR3 here is CASSSAAGGSYGQGNEKLFF. DNA for the CDR3: TGTGCCAGCAGCTCCGCCGCGGGAGGGTCCTACGGACAGGGGAATGAAAAACTGTTTTTT.

The table lists this clonotype with many counts. This rearrangement joins TRBV3-1 to TRBJ2-6, with D tentatively TRBD2 (5 bases). The CDR3 contains 16 residues. CDR1 is LGHDT, CDR2 YNNKEL, per germline (reference sequence). The V gene lost 3 bases and the J gene lost 2 bases, with 11 bases spanning the gap. In DNA form, the CDR3 reads TGTGCCAGCAGCCAGAAGACCGGGGCTGGGGCCAACGTCCTGACTTTC. This encodes CASSQKTGAGANVLTF.

This clonotype was detected many times. The chain links TRBV7-9 to TRBJ2-3, with a tentative D call TRBD2 (6 bases). CDR1 is SEHNR, CDR2 FQNEAQ, per germline (reference sequence). The CDR3 has 14 amino acids. V dropped 0 bases and J dropped 5 bases, with 9 bases sitting between them. CDR3 region: CASSLAGTGDTQYF. The CDR3 coding sequence is TGTGCCAGCAGCTTAGCGGGGACTGGAGATACGCAGTATTTT.

The chain joins TRBV12-3 or TRBV12-4 to TRBJ2-5; D unclear. The CDR3 length is 15 residues. The V end lost 2 bases, the J end lost 0 bases, and 10 bases lay between the germline ends. The CDR3 loop reads CASSLRPQYQETQYF. The DNA for the CDR3 is TGTGCCAGCAGTTTACGACCCCAGTACCAAGAGACCCAGTACTTC.

The chain combines TRBV18 with TRBJ2-1; D not resolved. The CDR3 runs to 16 residues. The V gene lost 2 bases and the J gene lost 0 bases, with 11 bases spanning the gap. CDR1 is KGHSH and CDR2 is LQKENI in the germline V gene. The DNA of the CDR3 is TGTGCCAGCTCACCAGGGCGGAGTAGCTCCTACAATGAGCAGTTCTTC. As protein: CASSPGRSSSYNEQFF.

A note on this clonotype: Mismatch with germline at one junction end may stem from a read error. The V and J genes are TRBV6-5 and TRBJ2-7; tentatively, D is TRBD1 or TRBD2 (5 bases each). Germline V gene data show CDR1 as MNHEY and CDR2 as SVGAGI. CDR3 length: 15 amino acids. The CDR3 region is CASSHSGQVLYEQYF. CDR3 coding DNA: TGTGCCAGCAGTCACTCGGGGCAGGTGCTCTACGAGCAGTACTTC.

A word on this clonotype: At one boundary the junction diverges from the germline segment, which might be a read error. V gene TRBV7-9 combines with J gene TRBJ2-2; 9 nucleotides agree with TRBD1. Germline loops: CDR1 SEHNR, CDR2 FQNEAQ (reference sequence). This CDR3 spans 15 amino acids. The DNA for the CDR3 is TGTGCCAGCAGCACGGACAGGGGACGAGTCGGGGAGCTGCCTTTT. Amino acids: CASSTDRGRVGELPF.

This clonotype has a handful of counts. This may come from a read error, since a much larger clone is one base off. The conserved final phenylalanine or tryptophan is absent from the CDR3, which likely points to a read error. The chain carries TRBV19 and TRBJ2-5; D is unclear. Germline CDR1 reads LNHDA; CDR2 reads SQIVND (reference sequence). The CDR3 runs 16 residues. Trimming took off 4 bases at V and 5 bases at J, with 20 bases between the two ends. The CDR3 spells CASSKVGSRVGETQYS. The CDR3 DNA reads TGTGCCAGTAGTAAGGTGGGGTCTAGGGTTGGGGAGACCCAGTACTCC.

This clonotype was observed many times. The chain has TRBV5-8 and TRBJ2-7, with 9 bases matching TRBD1. After removal of 1 base from V and 1 base from J, the junction contained 12 bases not matched to a gene. The germline gives CDR1 SGHTS, CDR2 YDEGEE. The CDR3 is 18 residues long. CDR3 in DNA: TGTGCCAGCAGCTTGTTCTGGGGACAGGGTCCCGAATCCTACGAGCAGTACTTC. Its protein product is CASSLFWGQGPESYEQYF.

The gene calls are TRBV7-9 and TRBJ1-5; D is unresolved. Per germline, CDR1 SEHNR and CDR2 FQNEAQ (reference sequence). Between the trimmed V and J ends, which lost 3 bases and 11 bases, there was a span of 26 bases. This CDR3 is 17 amino acids long. In DNA form, the CDR3 reads TGTGCCAGCAGCTTGTTGACTAGCGCGGTTGCTCAAGAGACCCAGCATTTT. It is translated as CASSLLTSAVAQETQHF.

The chain joins TRBV29-1 to TRBJ2-3; 12 bases line up with TRBD2. Germline V CDR1 and CDR2: SQVTM, ANQGSEA. The CDR3 covers 15 residues. The J segment lost 3 bases and the V segment lost 3 bases, leaving 4 bases of the junction unmatched. Here the CDR3 DNA reads TGCAGCGTTGAGGTCCTAGCGGGAGGGACAGATACGCAGTATTTT. Protein: CSVEVLAGGTDTQYF.

The genes are TRBV13 and TRBJ1-2; 7 bases are shared with TRBD1. The V gene's germline CDR1 is PRHDT and CDR2 FYEKMQ (reference sequence). V was clipped by 5 bases and J by 2 bases; unmatched bases: 14. The CDR3 runs to 17 residues. The CDR3 DNA reads as TGTGCCAGCAGCACCCCCAGGGGGGGCTCCTTGAACTATGGCTACACCTTC. Translation: CASSTPRGGSLNYGYTF.

This chain links TRBV19 with TRBJ2-3; 12 nucleotides align to TRBD2. V shed 9 bases and J 1 base; nucleotides not matched to a gene: 14. The CDR3 has 18 residues. Germline V lookup: CDR1 LNHDA, CDR2 SQIVND (reference sequence). As DNA, the CDR3 is TGTGCCAGCAGCCGCGTTACCCGGACTAGCGGGGGCACAGATACGCAGTATTTT. This sequence encodes CASSRVTRTSGGTDTQYF.